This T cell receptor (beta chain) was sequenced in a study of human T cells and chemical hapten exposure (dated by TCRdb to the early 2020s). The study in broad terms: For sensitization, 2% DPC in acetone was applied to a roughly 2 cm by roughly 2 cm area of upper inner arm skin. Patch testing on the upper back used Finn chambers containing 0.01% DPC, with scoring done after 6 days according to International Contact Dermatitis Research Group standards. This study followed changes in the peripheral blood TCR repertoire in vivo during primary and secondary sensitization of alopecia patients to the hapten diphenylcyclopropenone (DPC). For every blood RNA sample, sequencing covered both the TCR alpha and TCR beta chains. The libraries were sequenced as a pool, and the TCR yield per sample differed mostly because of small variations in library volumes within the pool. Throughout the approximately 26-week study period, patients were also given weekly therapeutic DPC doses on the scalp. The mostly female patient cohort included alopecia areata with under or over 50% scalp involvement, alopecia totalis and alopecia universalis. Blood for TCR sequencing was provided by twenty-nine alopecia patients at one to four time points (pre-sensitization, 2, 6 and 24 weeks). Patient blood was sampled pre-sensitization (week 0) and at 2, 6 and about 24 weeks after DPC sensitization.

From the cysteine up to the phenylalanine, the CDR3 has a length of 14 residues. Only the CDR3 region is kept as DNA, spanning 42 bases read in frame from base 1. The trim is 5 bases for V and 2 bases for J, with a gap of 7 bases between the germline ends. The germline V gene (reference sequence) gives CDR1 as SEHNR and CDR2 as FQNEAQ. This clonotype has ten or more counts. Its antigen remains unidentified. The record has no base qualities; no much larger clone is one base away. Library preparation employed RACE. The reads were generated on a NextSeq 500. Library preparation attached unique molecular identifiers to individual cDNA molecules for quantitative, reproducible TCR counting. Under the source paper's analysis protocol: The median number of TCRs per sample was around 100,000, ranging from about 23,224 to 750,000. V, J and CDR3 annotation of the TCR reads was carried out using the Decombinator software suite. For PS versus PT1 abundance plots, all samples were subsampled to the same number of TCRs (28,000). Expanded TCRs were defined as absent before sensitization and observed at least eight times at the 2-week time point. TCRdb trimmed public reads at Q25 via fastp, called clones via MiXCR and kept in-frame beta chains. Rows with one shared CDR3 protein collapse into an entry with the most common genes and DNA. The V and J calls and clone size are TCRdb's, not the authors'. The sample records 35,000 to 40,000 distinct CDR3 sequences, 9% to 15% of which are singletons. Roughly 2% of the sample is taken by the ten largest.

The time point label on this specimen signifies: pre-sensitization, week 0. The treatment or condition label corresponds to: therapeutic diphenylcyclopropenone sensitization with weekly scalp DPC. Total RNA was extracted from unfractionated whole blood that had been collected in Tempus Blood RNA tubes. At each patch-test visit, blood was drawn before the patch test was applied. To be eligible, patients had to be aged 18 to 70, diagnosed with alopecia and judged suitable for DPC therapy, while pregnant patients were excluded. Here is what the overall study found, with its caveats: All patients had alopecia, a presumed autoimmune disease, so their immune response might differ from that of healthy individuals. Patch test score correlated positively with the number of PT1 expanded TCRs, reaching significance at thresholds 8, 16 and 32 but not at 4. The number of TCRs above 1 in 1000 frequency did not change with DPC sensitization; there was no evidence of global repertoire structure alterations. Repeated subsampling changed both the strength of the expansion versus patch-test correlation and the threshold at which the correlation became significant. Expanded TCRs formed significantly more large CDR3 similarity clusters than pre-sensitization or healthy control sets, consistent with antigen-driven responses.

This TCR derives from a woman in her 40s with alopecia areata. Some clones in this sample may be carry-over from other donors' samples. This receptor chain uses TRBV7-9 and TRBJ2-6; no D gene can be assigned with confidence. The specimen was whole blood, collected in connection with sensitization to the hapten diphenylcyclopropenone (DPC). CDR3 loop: CASSAEPGANVLTF. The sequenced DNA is TGTGCCAGCAGCGCGGAGCCTGGGGCCAACGTCCTGACTTTC.